The rows below give T cell receptor beta chains drawn from one sample of a study of OX40 agonist ivuxolimab in advanced cancers. TCRdb's copy holds only in-frame clones and misses some; the assay was immunoSEQ multiplex PCR. The sample lists 15,000 to 20,000 clones, just over 70% occurring once. The source was CD4+ or CD8+ T cells sorted from blood, collected in a trial of the OX40 agonist ivuxolimab. These receptor sequences come from an adult with an advanced solid tumor such as melanoma, head and neck, liver or kidney cancer. CDR3s leave out the opening cysteine and the closing phenylalanine or tryptophan.

V	J	CDR3
TRBV2	TRBJ2-3	ASSEGLGRGSTDTQY
TRBV4-1	TRBJ1-6	ASSQDRVPYNSPLH
TRBV5-1	TRBJ2-7	ASSFGGGRDTYEQY
TRBV7-2	TRBJ2-7	ASSFDSSGYEQY
TRBV10-2	TRBJ2-3	ASGLAGSSTDTQY
TRBV28	TRBJ1-1	ASSLTGVNTEAF
TRBV27	TRBJ2-7	ASSLGAGTRSYEQY
TRBV7-8	TRBJ1-1	ASSLGQGTEAF
TRBV7-2	TRBJ1-2	ASSFLGQGIDGYT
TRBV28	TRBJ1-5	ASSQGTGVNQPQH
TRBV27	TRBJ1-2	ASRDRGPTNYGYT